This T cell receptor beta chain was found in a study of CD8 T cells in Susac syndrome (dated by TCRdb to between 2018 and 2020). General notes on the study: Repertoire sequencing was used to test whether CD8+ T cell activation and differentiation in Susac syndrome was antigen driven. What the study reported, not specific to this receptor: The number of individuals in the TCR sequencing and HLA analysis was recognized as being relatively small.

RNA was extracted using the RNeasy kit, and roughly 0.5 to 1 ug of the RNA was reverse transcribed with random hexamers. TCR beta CDR3 regions were amplified with the immunoSEQ multiplex PCR assay covering 54 Vbeta and 13 Jbeta segments. To correct PCR amplification bias, a synthetic template baseline was used for both primer optimization and computational correction. In the paper's pipeline: Reads were annotated to V, D and J genes according to IMGT and were analyzed with immunoSEQ Analyzer, with only productive sequences retained. To calculate clonality, Shannon entropy was normalized by log2 of the number of productive unique sequences and then subtracted from one. For each patient and control, public and private clones were evaluated among the 100 most prevalent clones. A clone was defined as Susac-specific if it was absent from the healthy and MS cohorts, from about a thousand published viral clones and from other ImmuneACCESS disease sequences. Using fastp trimming at Q25 and MiXCR clonotype assembly, TCRdb reanalyzed the public sequencing data and kept in-frame beta chains. Merged by CDR3 protein, the rows form single entries marked with the most common genes and DNA. These V and J calls rely on TCRdb rather than the paper's analysis. Within this sample are just under 150,000 distinct CDR3 sequences, with around 94% of them counted one time only. Nearly 0.085% of the sample rests with the top ten.

The CDR3 starts with the cysteine, ends with the phenylalanine, and has 16 residues. The entry retains the CDR3 DNA only, 48 bases that are in frame from base 1. For this chain, trimming is 6 bases at the V end and 2 bases at the J end, and the number of junction bases without a gene match is 11. The germline V gene (reference sequence) sets CDR1 to MNHEY and CDR2 to SMNVEV. Peripheral blood CD8+ and CD4+ T cells from healthy donors, Susac syndrome patients and multiple sclerosis patients were profiled using high-throughput TCR beta sequencing. Healthy donors were age- and sex-matched controls. Bulk CD8+ and CD4+ T cells were purified by magnetic negative isolation, while CD8+ TEMRA cells were enriched using FACS. Blood was collected in EDTA tubes and processed within 24 hours, with PBMCs isolated through density gradient centrifugation. PBMCs destined for TCR sequencing were cryopreserved in liquid nitrogen and later thawed in a 37 °C water bath. The sorted or isolated CD4+, CD8+ and CD8+ TEMRA cells had a purity of 90% or higher.

Regarding this clonotype: No antigen is known for it. Per-base quality was not reported, and no clone a single base away is much larger than it.

The V gene is TRBV27 and the J gene is TRBJ2-3; 7 nucleotides in the junction match TRBD2. The sequence was obtained from a human donor in good health. Sequencing input: CD4+ T cells from PBMCs. CDR3 loop: CASSSPRRDYTDTQYF. The DNA reads TGTGCCAGCAGCTCTCCCCGGCGGGACTACACAGATACGCAGTATTTT.